Below are 2 T cell receptor beta chains sequenced from a single sample in a study of shared clonotypes between healthy human individuals. Positively selected for CCR7, the CD45RO-negative cells used as naive CD8 cells excluded terminally differentiated effector memory CD45RA+ cells. Sequencing used immunoSEQ multiplex PCR; TCRdb keeps in-frame clones, though not all of them. Counted here are a few million clones, about 93% occurring once; the ten biggest clones make up about 1.7%. Material for sequencing was naive CD8+ T cells from PBMCs. The source is a man aged 18 to 30 in good health. Some clones in this sample may be carry-over from other donors' samples.

The V gene is TRBV6-5, the J gene TRBJ2-7; tentatively, D is TRBD2 (5 bases). This CDR3 comprises 15 residues. Germline CDR1 and CDR2: MNHEY and SVGAGI. V was shortened by 2 bases and J by 3 bases, with 14 bases between the two germline ends. The CDR3 sequence is CASSYGDGDNYEQYF. For the CDR3, the DNA is TGTGCCAGCAGTTACGGAGACGGGGATAACTACGAGCAGTACTTC.

The chain combines TRBV6-1 with TRBJ1-1; 9 bases agree with TRBD1. Trimming removed 4 bases from V and 2 bases from J; junction bases left unmatched: 11. Germline values: CDR1 MNHNS, CDR2 SASEGT. The CDR3 runs 17 residues. The CDR3 loop is CASSGAAGTGINTEAFF. For the CDR3, the DNA is TGTGCCAGCAGTGGAGCGGCCGGGACAGGGATTAACACTGAAGCTTTCTTT.